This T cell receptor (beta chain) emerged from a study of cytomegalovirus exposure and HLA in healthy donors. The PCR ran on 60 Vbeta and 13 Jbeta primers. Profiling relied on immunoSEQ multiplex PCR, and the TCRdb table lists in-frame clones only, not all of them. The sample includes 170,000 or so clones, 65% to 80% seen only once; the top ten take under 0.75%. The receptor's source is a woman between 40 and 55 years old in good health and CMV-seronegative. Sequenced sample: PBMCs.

The CDR3 loop is CASSSRTGGITNEKLFF. In DNA, the CDR3 is TGTGCCAGCAGCTCTCGGACAGGGGGCATAACTAATGAAAAACTGTTTTTT. This chain uses TRBV7-9 with TRBJ1-4; 11 nucleotides match TRBD1. Germline assignment: CDR1 SEHNR and CDR2 FQNEAQ (reference sequence). The CDR3 length is 17 residues. V was clipped by 4 bases and J by 1 base; unmatched bases: 5.